This record covers a single T cell receptor beta chain. Here immunoSEQ multiplex PCR was the method, and the copy in TCRdb shows in-frame clones only, minus some. The sample includes around 2,000,000 clones, 85% to 95% of them seen just once. The study enrolled healthy HIV-negative adults without recent acute infections or vaccinations as donors. After removal of 4 bases from V and 2 bases from J, the junction contained 7 bases not matched to a gene. Germline values: CDR1 GTSNPN, CDR2 SVGIG (reference sequence). This CDR3 is 14 amino acids long. This entry comes from a study of shared clonotypes between healthy human individuals.

The sample taken for sequencing was naive CD4+ T cells sorted from blood. Subset here: CD45RA+ positively selected. The sequence was obtained from a young man in good health. The chain couples TRBV30 to TRBJ2-7, with 8 positions matching TRBD1. The CDR3 here is CAWTPDRVTYEQYF. CDR3 sequence (DNA): TGTGCCTGGACCCCGGACAGGGTGACCTACGAGCAGTACTTC.